This T cell receptor (beta chain) was sequenced in a study of OX40 agonist ivuxolimab in advanced cancers. Study at large: Treatment of patients was with ivuxolimab, an agonistic anti-OX40 (CD134) antibody. Allowance was made for prior anti-PD-1, anti-PD-L1 or anti-CTLA-4 therapy, and roughly 40% had some.

Study conclusions and caveats: On average, CD8+ T cells had more expanded clones than CD4+. Clonal expansion by week 6 occurred in CD4+ and CD8+ blood T cells (at 0.1 to 3.0 mg/kg).

The data were produced by immunoSEQ multiplex PCR, yet TCRdb's version contains in-frame clones alone and is incomplete. The table shows 75,000 to 95,000 clones, with 90% occurring only once. V lost 5 bases, J lost 3 bases, and 9 bases stayed unmatched. The germline V gene has CDR1 LNHDA and CDR2 SQIVND (reference sequence). The CDR3 loop spans 15 amino acids. A remark on this clone: The antigen remains unidentified.

This receptor was identified in an adult with an advanced solid tumor such as melanoma, head and neck, liver or kidney cancer. The chain employs TRBV19 and TRBJ2-7, with 8 bases aligning to TRBD1. The source was CD4+ or CD8+ T cells sorted from blood, collected in a trial of the OX40 agonist ivuxolimab. DNA for the CDR3: TGTGCCAGTAGTGCCCGGGACAGGCGTCACTACGAGCAGTACTTC. Protein: CASSARDRRHYEQYF.